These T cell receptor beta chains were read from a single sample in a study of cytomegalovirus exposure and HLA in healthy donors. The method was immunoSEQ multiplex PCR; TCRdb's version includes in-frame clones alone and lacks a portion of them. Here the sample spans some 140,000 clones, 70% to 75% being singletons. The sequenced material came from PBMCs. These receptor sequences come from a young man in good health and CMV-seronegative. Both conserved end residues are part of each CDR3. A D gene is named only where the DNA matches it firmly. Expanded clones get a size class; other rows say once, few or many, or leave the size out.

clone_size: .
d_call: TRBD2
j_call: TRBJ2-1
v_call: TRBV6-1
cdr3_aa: CASSEWTSSYNEQFF
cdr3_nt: TGTGCCAGCAGTGAATGGACTAGCTCCTACAATGAGCAGTTCTTC

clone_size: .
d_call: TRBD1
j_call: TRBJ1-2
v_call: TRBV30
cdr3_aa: CAWGPTGQGIIGYGYTF
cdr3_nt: TGTGCCTGGGGACCCACGGGACAGGGGATAATTGGGTATGGCTACACCTTC

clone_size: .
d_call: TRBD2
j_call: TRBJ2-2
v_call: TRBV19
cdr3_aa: CASSGLAVNTGELFF
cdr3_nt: TGTGCCAGCTCCGGACTAGCGGTTAACACCGGGGAGCTGTTTTTT

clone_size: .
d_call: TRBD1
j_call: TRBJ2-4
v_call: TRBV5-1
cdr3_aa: CASSLGQGDKNIQYF
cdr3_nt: TGCGCCAGCAGCTTGGGACAGGGGGACAAAAACATTCAGTACTTC

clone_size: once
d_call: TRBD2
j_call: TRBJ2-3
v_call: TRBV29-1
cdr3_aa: CSVEDSSGGFTDTQYF
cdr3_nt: TGCAGCGTTGAAGATTCTAGCGGGGGTTTTACAGATACGCAGTATTTT

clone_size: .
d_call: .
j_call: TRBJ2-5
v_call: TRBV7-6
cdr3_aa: CASSQTPRVQETQYF
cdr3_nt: TGTGCCAGCAGCCAAACCCCCCGGGTCCAAGAGACCCAGTACTTC

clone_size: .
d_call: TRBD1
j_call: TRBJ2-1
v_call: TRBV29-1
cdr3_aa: CSVDRSSYNEQFF
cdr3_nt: TGCAGCGTGGACAGGAGCTCCTACAATGAGCAGTTCTTC

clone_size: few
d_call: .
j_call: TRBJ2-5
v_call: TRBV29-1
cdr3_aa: CSVVPIGETQYF
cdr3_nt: TGCAGCGTTGTCCCGATTGGCGAGACCCAGTACTTC

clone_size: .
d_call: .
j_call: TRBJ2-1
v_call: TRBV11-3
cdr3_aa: CASSLGLFGNEQFF
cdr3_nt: TGTGCCAGCAGCTTGGGTCTCTTCGGGAATGAGCAGTTCTTC

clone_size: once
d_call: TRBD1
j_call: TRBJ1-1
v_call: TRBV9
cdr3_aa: CASSPTLGQPLGNTEAFF
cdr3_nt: TGTGCCAGCAGCCCGACCCTGGGACAGCCCCTGGGAAACACTGAAGCTTTCTTT

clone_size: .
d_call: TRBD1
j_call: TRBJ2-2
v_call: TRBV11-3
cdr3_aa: CASSLVVGTGYIGELFF
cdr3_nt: TGTGCCAGCAGCCTCGTCGTCGGGACAGGGTACATCGGGGAGCTGTTTTTT

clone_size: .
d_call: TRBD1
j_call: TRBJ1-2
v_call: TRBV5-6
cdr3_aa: CASSLVAGGVMRYGYTF
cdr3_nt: TGTGCCAGCAGCTTGGTGGCAGGGGGCGTCATGAGGTACGGCTACACCTTC

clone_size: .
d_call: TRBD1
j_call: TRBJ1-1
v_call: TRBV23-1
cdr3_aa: CACTGGGPEAFF
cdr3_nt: TGCGCCTGCACAGGGGGCGGCCCTGAAGCTTTCTTT

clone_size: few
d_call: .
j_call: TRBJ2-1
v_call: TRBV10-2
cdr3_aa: CASGSSYNEQFF
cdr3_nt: TGCGCCAGCGGGAGCTCCTACAATGAGCAGTTCTTC

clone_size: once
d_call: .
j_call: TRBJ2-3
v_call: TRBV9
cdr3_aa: CASSPHNTDTQYF
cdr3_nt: TGTGCCAGCAGCCCACATAACACAGATACGCAGTATTTT

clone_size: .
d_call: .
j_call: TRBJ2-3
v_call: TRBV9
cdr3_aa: CASSVGGSFTDTQYF
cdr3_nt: TGTGCCAGCAGCGTAGGCGGTAGTTTCACAGATACGCAGTATTTT

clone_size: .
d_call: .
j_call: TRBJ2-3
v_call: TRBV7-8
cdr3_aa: CASSARTVTSTDTQYF
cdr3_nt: TGTGCCAGCAGCGCCCGGACAGTAACTAGCACAGATACGCAGTATTTT

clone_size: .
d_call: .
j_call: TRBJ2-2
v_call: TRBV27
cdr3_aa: CASSFVAGITGELFF
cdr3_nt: TGTGCCAGCAGTTTTGTGGCAGGGATCACCGGGGAGCTGTTTTTT

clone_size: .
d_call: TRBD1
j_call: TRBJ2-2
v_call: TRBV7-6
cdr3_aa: CASSLRTGGTGELFF
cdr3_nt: TGTGCCAGCAGCTTAAGGACAGGGGGCACCGGGGAGCTGTTTTTT

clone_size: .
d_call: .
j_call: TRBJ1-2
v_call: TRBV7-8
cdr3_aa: CASSFFGRGVGYTF
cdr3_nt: TGTGCCAGCAGCTTTTTTGGCCGGGGGGTTGGCTACACCTTC

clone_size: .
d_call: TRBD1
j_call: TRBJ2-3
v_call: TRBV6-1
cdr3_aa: CASSLTGFTDTQYF
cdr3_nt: TGTGCCAGCAGTTTGACAGGGTTCACAGATACGCAGTATTTT

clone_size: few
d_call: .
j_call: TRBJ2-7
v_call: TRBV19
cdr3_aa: CASKRRNRVGEQYF
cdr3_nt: TGTGCCAGTAAGCGCAGGAACAGGGTAGGAGAGCAGTACTTC

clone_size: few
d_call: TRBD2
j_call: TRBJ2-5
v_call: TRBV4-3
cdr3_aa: CASSQEPRGGSETQYF
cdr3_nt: TGCGCCAGCAGCCAAGAGCCGCGGGGGGGCTCTGAGACCCAGTACTTC

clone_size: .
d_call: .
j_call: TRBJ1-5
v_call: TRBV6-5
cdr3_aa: CASSLDRTSVQPQHF
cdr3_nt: TGTGCCAGCAGCCTCGACAGGACGTCCGTTCAGCCCCAGCATTTT

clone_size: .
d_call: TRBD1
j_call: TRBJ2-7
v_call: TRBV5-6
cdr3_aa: CASSLRWGQGLAPEQYF
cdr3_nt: TGTGCCAGCAGCTTGAGGTGGGGACAGGGGCTGGCTCCCGAGCAGTACTTC

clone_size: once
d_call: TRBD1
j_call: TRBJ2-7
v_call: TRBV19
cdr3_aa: CATSFGTGFYEQYF
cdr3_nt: TGTGCCACCTCATTCGGGACAGGGTTCTACGAGCAGTACTTC

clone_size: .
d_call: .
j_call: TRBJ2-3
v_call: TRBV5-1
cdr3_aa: CASSYSGLSTDTQYF
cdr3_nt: TGCGCCAGCAGCTACTCAGGGCTGAGCACAGATACGCAGTATTTT

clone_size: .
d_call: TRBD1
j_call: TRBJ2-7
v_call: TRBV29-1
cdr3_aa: CSVEAGTGTYEQYF
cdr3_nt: TGCAGCGTTGAAGCCGGGACAGGTACCTACGAGCAGTACTTC

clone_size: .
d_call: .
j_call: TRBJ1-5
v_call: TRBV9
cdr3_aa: CASSEINSNQPQHF
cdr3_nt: TGTGCCAGCAGCGAAATCAATAGCAATCAGCCCCAGCATTTT

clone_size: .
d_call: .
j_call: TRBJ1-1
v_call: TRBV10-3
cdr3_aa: CAISDERTSNTEAFF
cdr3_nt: TGTGCCATCAGTGATGAGAGGACATCGAACACTGAAGCTTTCTTT

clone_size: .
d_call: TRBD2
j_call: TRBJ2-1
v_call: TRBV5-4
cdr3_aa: CASSRPGGSYNEQFF
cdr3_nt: TGTGCCAGCAGCCGACCGGGGGGATCCTACAATGAGCAGTTCTTC

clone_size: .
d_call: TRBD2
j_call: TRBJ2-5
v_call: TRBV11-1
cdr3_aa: CASSHSGRSETQYF
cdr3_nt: TGTGCCAGCAGCCATAGCGGGAGGTCGGAGACCCAGTACTTC

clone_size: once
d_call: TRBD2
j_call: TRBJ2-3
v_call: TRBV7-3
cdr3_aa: CASSPRPGSGIDTQYF
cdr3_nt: TGTGCCAGCAGCCCAAGACCGGGAAGCGGGATCGATACGCAGTATTTT

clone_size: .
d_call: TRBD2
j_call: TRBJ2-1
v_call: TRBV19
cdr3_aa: CASSFLAGVSYNEQFF
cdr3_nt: TGTGCCAGTAGTTTCCTAGCGGGAGTGTCTTACAATGAGCAGTTCTTC

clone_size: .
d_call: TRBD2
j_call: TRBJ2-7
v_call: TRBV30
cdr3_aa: CAWRPGGLSYEQYF
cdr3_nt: TGTGCCTGGAGACCGGGGGGGCTCTCCTACGAGCAGTACTTC

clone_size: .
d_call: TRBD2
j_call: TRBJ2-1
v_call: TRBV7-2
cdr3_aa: CASSLASLAGGPREQFF
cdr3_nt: TGTGCCAGCAGCTTAGCCTCACTAGCGGGAGGGCCCCGTGAGCAGTTCTTC

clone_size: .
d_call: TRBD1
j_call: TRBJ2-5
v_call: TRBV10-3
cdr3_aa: CAIRAGTVQETQYF
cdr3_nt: TGTGCCATCAGAGCCGGGACAGTACAAGAGACCCAGTACTTC

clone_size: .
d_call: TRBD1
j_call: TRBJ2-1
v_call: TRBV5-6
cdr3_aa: CASSLRQGAFSYNEQFF
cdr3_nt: TGTGCCAGCAGCTTGCGACAGGGGGCTTTTTCCTACAATGAGCAGTTCTTC

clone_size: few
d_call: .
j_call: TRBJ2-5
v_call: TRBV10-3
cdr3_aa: CAISTGHYQETQYF
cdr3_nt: TGTGCCATCAGCACGGGACACTACCAAGAGACCCAGTACTTC

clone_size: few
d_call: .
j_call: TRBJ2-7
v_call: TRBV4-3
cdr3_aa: CASSQGTVETYEQYF
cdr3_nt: TGCGCCAGCAGCCAAGGGACAGTAGAAACCTACGAGCAGTACTTC

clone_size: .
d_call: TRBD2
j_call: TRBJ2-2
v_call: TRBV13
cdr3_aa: CASSGLAGVLAGELFF
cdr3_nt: TGTGCCAGCAGCGGGCTAGCGGGAGTCTTAGCCGGGGAGCTGTTTTTT

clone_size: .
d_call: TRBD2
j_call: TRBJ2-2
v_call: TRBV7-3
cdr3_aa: CASSPRLAGVTGELFF
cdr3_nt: TGTGCCAGCAGCCCTCGACTAGCGGGGGTCACCGGGGAGCTGTTTTTT